This T cell receptor beta chain was sequenced in a study of blood T cells in healthy people across ages (dated by TCRdb to between 2014 and 2017). Study-level background: In model experiments, template switching captured roughly one uniquely barcoded TCR beta cDNA molecule for every two T cells. For two donors (one aged 18 to 29 and one aged 80 or older), the study analyzed two additional independent replicas of 1 million unique cDNA reads from the same blood draw. To avoid experimental bias, donors of different ages were randomly spread across the sequencing lanes. The donors were divided into four age groups: young (average 16 years), middle-aged (about 39), aged (approximately 62) and long-lived (about 84). The study measured age-related changes in TCR beta repertoire diversity using deep sequencing normalized with unique cDNA molecular identifiers. Overall study results and their limits: Total diversity estimates from one million sequenced T cells were considered lower bounds and underestimates. The long-lived group showed more naive CD4+ T cells, fewer expanded clones and increased TCR diversity than the aged group, suggesting age selection. The CMV infection status of donors was not known, potentially confounding age-related changes in expanded clonotypes. There was a strong correlation between observed TCR beta diversity and the percentage of naive T cells measured by flow cytometry. As age increased, observed TCR beta diversity per million T cells dropped in a roughly linear way, and a significant reduction was already evident by age around 41. Conclusive comparison of naive and antigen-experienced compartments was prevented by the profiling of bulk unsorted PBMCs.

Receptor libraries were prepared by 5' RACE. The reads were generated on an Illumina HiSeq 2500. A second PCR of roughly 6 to 11 cycles was performed with a sample-barcoded 5' primer and a J-beta primer mix. A template-switch 5' adaptor carrying 12 random nucleotides introduced a unique molecular identifier onto each TCR beta cDNA molecule. At least 3 million CDR3-containing paired-end reads were obtained from each sample. First-strand cDNA was synthesized from all RNA with the Mint cDNA synthesis kit, primed by a TRBC-specific oligonucleotide. Following uracil-DNA glycosylase treatment, all cDNA underwent a first 18-cycle PCR with the universal primers M1SS and BC2_uni_R. In the authors' own workflow: For normalization, 1 million high-quality reads were randomly selected from each sample, with every read carrying a distinct molecular identifier. Instead of being binned into consensus sequences, reads that shared molecular identifiers were thrown out. MiTCR, run with a Q25 quality threshold and the strictest error-elimination algorithm, handled CDR3 identification, clonotype clustering and error correction. Lower-bound total TCR beta diversity was estimated with a nonparametric unseen species model using Euler transformation. TCRdb handled the public reads itself, with Q25 trimming in fastp and clone calling in MiXCR, and kept productive beta chains. Each entry is one CDR3 protein sequence, shown with its most common DNA and genes. The authors' filters were not applied to this entry. A total of about 760,000 distinct CDR3 sequences appear in this sample, about 61% of them only once. The ten largest clones capture about a quarter of the sample.

Of note for this clonotype: Its antigen target is currently unknown. Base-call qualities are not available, and no considerably larger clone is one nucleotide away.

Systemically healthy Caucasian individuals from Russia, 39 in total and aged roughly 6 to 95 years, were included as donors. Ten milliliters of peripheral blood were collected from each donor into EDTA-treated Vacutainer tubes. PBMCs were isolated by Ficoll-Paque density-gradient centrifugation, with at least 6 million obtained per sample. Total RNA was extracted from PBMCs with Trizol reagent, with at least 6 micrograms obtained per sample. For every donor, an aliquot of PBMCs went through flow cytometry to measure the percentages of naive CD45RAhigh/CD27high T cells. Trimming removed 1 base from V and 3 bases from J, leaving 6 bases between the germline ends. Reading the germline V gene gives CDR1 SGHAT and CDR2 FQNNGV. From its cysteine to its phenylalanine, the CDR3 spans 13 amino acids. Of all the DNA, just the CDR3 is kept, 39 bases in frame from base 1.

The sequencing sample was made of blood. The chain uses TRBV11-2 and TRBJ1-1; the D gene cannot be named for sure. This sequence originates from a man aged 35 to 55 in good health. CDR3 loop: CASSLGVYTEAFF. The DNA reads TGTGCCAGCAGCTTAGGAGTTTACACTGAAGCTTTCTTT.